The sequence of this T cell receptor (beta chain) was determined in a study of OX40 agonist ivuxolimab in advanced cancers. Regarding the study as a whole: Among patients with partial responses at 0.1-3.0 mg/kg, clonal expansion was among the lowest. In the 0.1 to 3.0 mg/kg range, CD4+ and CD8+ blood T cells had expanded clonally by week 6.

This clone turned up a few times. The antigen is unknown. The assay was immunoSEQ multiplex PCR, and TCRdb's table has in-frame clones only and misses some. The table records around 60,000 clones, roughly nine tenths of them present only once. Germline assignment: CDR1 MNHEY and CDR2 SMNVEV (reference sequence). The CDR3 contains 14 residues. Trimming cost V 3 bases and J 4 bases, with 12 bases left between them. Sequencing was performed on CD4+ or CD8+ T cells sorted from blood, taken in a trial of the OX40 agonist ivuxolimab. The chain carries TRBV27 and TRBJ1-1, with unresolved D. This TCR derives from an adult with an advanced solid tumor such as melanoma, head and neck, liver or kidney cancer. The CDR3 spells CASSFEGLVTEAFF. The CDR3 DNA is TGTGCCAGCAGTTTTGAGGGATTAGTCACTGAAGCTTTCTTT.